The present T cell receptor beta chain was sequenced within a study of cytomegalovirus exposure and HLA in healthy donors. On this clone: What it recognizes is unknown.

CDR1 is MNHNS, CDR2 SASEGT, per germline. V was shortened by 3 bases and J by 1 base, with 10 bases between the two germline ends. The CDR3 totals 15 residues. General study findings and limits: According to the study, some 160 TCR beta chains were cytomegalovirus-associated. Within an earlier analysis, most TCR beta V segments proved productive either about 87% or about 30% of the time.

Amplification used 60 Vbeta primers and 13 Jbeta primers. The repertoire was sequenced with immunoSEQ multiplex PCR; TCRdb's copy has only in-frame clones and lacks some. This repertoire shows roughly 100,000 clones, 75% found once; its top ten account for over 9.5%. This sequence originates from a man over 45 in good health and CMV-seronegative. This chain joins TRBV6-1 and TRBJ1-3; no firm D call. The sequencing sample was made of PBMCs. This chain's CDR3 is CASSDRTTSGNTIYF. The CDR3 DNA is TGTGCCAGCAGTGATCGTACGACATCTGGAAACACCATATATTTT.